Many counts were recorded for the clone carrying this T cell receptor beta chain. Its antigen is currently unknown. The sample comes from a study of CD8 T cells in ankylosing spondylitis. 5'-RACE, quantitative and with molecular barcodes, yielded the TCR beta libraries. TCRdb passed the 5' RACE reads through MiXCR, listing each CDR3 protein once. The sample holds fewer than 550,000 distinct CDR3 sequences; approximately 5.3% are singletons and the top ten take roughly 3.5%. Study-wide results and caveats: Significantly higher representation of disease-linked clones was reported for matched ankylosing spondylitis synovial fluid. Past studies reported some motif variants in reactive arthritis synovial fluid and blood. Made up of several highly homologous variants, a TCR beta motif appeared characteristic of ankylosing spondylitis blood. The authors found the disease-linked clones to be CD8+ and relatively rare in peripheral blood.

Trimming took 7 bases from V and 4 from J, leaving 12 bases between them. The CDR3 runs to 13 residues. Germline V gene sequence: CDR1 SGHVS, CDR2 FQNEAQ. This sequence was found in a male donor with ankylosing spondylitis. The V call is TRBV7-8, the J call TRBJ2-3, with D perhaps TRBD1 (6 bases). Sequencing input: blood, either unsorted or a sorted T cell fraction (not recorded which). CDR3 sequence reads: CASTGQKSDTQYF. In nucleotides, the CDR3 is TGTGCCAGCACGGGACAAAAATCAGATACGCAGTATTTT.